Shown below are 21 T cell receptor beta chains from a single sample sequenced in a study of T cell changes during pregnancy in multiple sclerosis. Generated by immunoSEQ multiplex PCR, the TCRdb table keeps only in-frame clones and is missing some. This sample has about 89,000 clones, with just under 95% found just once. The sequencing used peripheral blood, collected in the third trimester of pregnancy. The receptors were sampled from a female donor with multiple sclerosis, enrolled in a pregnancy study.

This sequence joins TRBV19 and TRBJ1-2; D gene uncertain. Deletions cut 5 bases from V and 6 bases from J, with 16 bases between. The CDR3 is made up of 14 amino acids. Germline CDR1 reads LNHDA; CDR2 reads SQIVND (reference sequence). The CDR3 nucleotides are TGTGCCAGTAGTGAGCAGGTCGGAGGACATGGCTACACCTTC. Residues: CASSEQVGGHGYTF.

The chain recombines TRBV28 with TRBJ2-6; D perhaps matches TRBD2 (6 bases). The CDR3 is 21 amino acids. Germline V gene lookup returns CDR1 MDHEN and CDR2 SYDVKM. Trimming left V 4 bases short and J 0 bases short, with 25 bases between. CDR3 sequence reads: CASSWGVGPPRIDSGANVLTF. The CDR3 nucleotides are TGTGCCAGCAGTTGGGGGGTAGGGCCTCCCCGAATCGACTCTGGGGCCAACGTCCTGACTTTC.

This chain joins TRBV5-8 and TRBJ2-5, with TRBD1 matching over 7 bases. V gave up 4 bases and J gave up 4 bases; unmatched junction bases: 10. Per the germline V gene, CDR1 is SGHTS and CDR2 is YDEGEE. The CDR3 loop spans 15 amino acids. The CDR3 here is CASSADRVEGETQYF. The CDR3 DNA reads TGTGCCAGCAGCGCTGACAGGGTGGAAGGAGAGACCCAGTACTTC.

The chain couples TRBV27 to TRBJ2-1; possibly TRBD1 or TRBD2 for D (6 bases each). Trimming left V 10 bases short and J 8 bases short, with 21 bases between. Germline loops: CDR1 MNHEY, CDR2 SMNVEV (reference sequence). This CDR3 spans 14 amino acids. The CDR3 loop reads CATRGHLADHEQFF. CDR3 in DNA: TGTGCCACCAGGGGTCACTTAGCGGACCATGAGCAGTTCTTC.

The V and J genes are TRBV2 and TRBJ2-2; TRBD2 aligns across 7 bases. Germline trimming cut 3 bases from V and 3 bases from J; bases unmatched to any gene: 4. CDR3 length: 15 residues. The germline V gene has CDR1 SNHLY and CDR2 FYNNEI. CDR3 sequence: CASSEASGYTGELFF. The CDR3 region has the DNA TGTGCCAGCAGTGAGGCTAGCGGATACACCGGGGAGCTGTTTTTT.

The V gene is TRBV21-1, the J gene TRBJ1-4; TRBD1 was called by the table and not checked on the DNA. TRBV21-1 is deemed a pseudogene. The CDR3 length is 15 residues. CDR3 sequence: CASSKEARGAEKLFF. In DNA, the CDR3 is TGTGCCAGCAGCAAAGAGGCAAGGGGCGCTGAAAAACTGTTTTTT.

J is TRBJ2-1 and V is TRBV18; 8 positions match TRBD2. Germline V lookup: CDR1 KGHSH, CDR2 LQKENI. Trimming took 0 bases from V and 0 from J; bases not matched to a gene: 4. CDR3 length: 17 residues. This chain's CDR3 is CASSPPGLAGSYNEQFF. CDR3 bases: TGTGCCAGCTCACCACCCGGCCTAGCGGGCTCCTACAATGAGCAGTTCTTC. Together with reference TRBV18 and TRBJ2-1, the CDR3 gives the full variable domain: NAGVMQNPRHLVRRRGQEARLRCSPMKGHSHVYWYRQLPEEGLKFMVYLQKENIIDESGMPKERFSAEFPKEGPSILRIQQVVRGDSAAYFCASSPPGLAGSYNEQFFGPGTRLTVL.

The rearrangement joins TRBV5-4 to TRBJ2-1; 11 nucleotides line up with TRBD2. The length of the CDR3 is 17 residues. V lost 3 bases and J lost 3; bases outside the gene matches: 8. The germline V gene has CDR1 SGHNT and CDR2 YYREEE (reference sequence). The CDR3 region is CASSSGVSGRGYNEQFF. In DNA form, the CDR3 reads TGTGCCAGCAGCTCCGGGGTTAGCGGGAGGGGCTACAATGAGCAGTTCTTC.

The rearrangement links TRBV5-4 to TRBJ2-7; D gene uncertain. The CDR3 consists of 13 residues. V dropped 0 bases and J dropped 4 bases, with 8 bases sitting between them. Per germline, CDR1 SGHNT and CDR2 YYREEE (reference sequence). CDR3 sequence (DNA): TGTGCCAGCAGCTTGGGTAGTTCTTACGAGCAGTACTTC. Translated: CASSLGSSYEQYF.

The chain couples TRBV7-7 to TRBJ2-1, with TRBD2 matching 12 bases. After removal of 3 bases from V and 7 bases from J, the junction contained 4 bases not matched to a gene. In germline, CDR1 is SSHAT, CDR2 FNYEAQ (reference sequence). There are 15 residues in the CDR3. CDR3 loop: CASSLGTSGFNEQFF. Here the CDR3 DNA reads TGTGCCAGCAGCTTGGGGACTAGCGGGTTTAATGAGCAGTTCTTC.

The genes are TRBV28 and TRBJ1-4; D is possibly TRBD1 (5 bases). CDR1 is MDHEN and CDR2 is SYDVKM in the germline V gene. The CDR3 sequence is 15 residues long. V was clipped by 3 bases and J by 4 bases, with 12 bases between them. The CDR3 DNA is TGTGCCAGCAGTTTGGAGGGGACTGATAATGAAAAACTGTTTTTT. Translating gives CASSLEGTDNEKLFF. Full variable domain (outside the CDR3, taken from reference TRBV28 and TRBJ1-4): DVKVTQSSRYLVKRTGEKVFLECVQDMDHENMFWYRQDPGLGLRLIYFSYDVKMKEKGDIPEGYSVSREKKERFSLILESASTNQTSMYLCASSLEGTDNEKLFFGSGTQLSVL.

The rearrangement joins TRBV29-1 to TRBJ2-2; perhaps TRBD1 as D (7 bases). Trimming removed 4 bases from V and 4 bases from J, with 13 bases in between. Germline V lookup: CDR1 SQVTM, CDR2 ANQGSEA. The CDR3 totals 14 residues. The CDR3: CSVAYRGGTGELFF. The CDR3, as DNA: TGCAGCGTTGCCTACAGGGGAGGCACCGGGGAGCTGTTTTTT.

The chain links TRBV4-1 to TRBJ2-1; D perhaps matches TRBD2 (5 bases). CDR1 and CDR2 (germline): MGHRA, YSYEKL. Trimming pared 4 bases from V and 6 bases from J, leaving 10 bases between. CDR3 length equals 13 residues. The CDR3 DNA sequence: TGCGCCAGCAGCCTGACCGGGGTCAATGAGCAGTTCTTC. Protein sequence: CASSLTGVNEQFF.

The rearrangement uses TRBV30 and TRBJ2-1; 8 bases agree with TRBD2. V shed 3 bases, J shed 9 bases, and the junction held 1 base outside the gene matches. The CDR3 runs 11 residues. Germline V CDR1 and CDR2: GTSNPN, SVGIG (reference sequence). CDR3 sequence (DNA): TGTGCCTGGAGAGGACTAGCTGAGCAGTTCTTC. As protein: CAWRGLAEQFF.

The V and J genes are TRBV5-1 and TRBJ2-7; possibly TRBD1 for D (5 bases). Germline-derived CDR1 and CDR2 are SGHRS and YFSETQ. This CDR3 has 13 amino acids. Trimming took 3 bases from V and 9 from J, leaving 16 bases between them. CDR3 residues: CASSYGSYQGQYF. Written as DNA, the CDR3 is TGCGCCAGCAGCTACGGGTCGTATCAGGGGCAGTACTTC.

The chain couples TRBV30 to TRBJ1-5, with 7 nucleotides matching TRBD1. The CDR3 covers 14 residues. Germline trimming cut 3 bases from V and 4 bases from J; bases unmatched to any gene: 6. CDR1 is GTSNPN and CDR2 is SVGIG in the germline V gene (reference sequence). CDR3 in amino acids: CAWRAGQPNQPQHF. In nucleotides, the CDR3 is TGTGCCTGGAGGGCGGGACAGCCGAATCAGCCCCAGCATTTT.

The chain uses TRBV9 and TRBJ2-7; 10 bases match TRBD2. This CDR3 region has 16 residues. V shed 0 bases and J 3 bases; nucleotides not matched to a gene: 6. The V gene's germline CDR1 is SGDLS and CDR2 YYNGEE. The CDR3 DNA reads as TGTGCCAGCAGCGTAGGAATAGCGGGAGGAAACTACGAGCAGTACTTC. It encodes CASSVGIAGGNYEQYF.

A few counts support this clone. The CDR3 spells CASRLGENTEAFF. CDR3 coding DNA: TGTGCCAGCAGGTTAGGAGAAAACACTGAAGCTTTCTTT. The chain combines TRBV27 with TRBJ1-1; D unclear. The length of the CDR3 is 13 residues. Germline CDR1 MNHEY, CDR2 SMNVEV (reference sequence). Trimming removed 6 bases from V and 2 bases from J, with 10 bases in between.

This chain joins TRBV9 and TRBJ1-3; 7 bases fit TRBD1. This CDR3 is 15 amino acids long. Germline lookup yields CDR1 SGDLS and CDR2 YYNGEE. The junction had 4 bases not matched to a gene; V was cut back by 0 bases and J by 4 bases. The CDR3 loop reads CASSVGGGSGNTIYF. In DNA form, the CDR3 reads TGTGCCAGCAGCGTAGGAGGGGGCTCCGGAAACACCATATATTTT.

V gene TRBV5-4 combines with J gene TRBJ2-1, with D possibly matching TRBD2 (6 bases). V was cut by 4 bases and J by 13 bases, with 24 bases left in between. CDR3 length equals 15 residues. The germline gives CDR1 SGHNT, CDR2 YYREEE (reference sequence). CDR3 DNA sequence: TGTGCCAGCAGCCTGGAGCCGACTAGGGATAGCGCTCAGTTCTTC. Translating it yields CASSLEPTRDSAQFF.

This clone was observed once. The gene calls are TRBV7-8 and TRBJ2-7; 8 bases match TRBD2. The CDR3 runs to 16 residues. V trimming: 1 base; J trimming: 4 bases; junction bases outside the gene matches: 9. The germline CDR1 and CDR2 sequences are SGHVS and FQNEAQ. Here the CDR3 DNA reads TGTGCCAGCAGCTTAGTAAGCCGCGGGAGGTCGTACGAGCAGTACTTC. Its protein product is CASSLVSRGRSYEQYF.